A selection of T cell receptor beta chains follows, all from one sample in a study of T cell changes during pregnancy in multiple sclerosis. Sequencing was performed with immunoSEQ multiplex PCR; in TCRdb, only in-frame clones are kept and a portion is missing. This table holds about 76,000 clones, roughly 93% found once. Sample: peripheral blood, taken in the second trimester of pregnancy. All receptors derive from a female donor with multiple sclerosis, enrolled in a pregnancy study. Both conserved end residues are part of each CDR3. Fields, in order: J gene, clone size, V gene, D gene, CDR3 protein, CDR3 DNA. A D gene is named only where the DNA matches it firmly. Only part of the rows carry a size: once, few, many, or a class if the clone is expanded.

J gene: TRBJ2-2
clone size: -
V gene: TRBV5-1
D gene: TRBD1
CDR3 protein: CASSGQGADGELFF
CDR3 DNA: TGCGCCAGCAGCGGACAGGGGGCCGACGGGGAGCTGTTTTTT

J gene: TRBJ2-5
clone size: -
V gene: TRBV15
D gene: TRBD2
CDR3 protein: CATSRTSRQETQYF
CDR3 DNA: TGTGCCACCAGCAGGACTAGCAGACAAGAGACCCAGTACTTC

J gene: TRBJ2-1
clone size: -
V gene: TRBV27
D gene: TRBD2
CDR3 protein: CASSSETSHTEQFF
CDR3 DNA: TGTGCCAGCAGCTCCGAGACTAGCCATACTGAGCAGTTCTTC

J gene: TRBJ1-2
clone size: -
V gene: TRBV9
D gene: TRBD1
CDR3 protein: CASSVGDSPTPYGYTF
CDR3 DNA: TGTGCCAGCAGCGTAGGGGACAGCCCTACCCCCTATGGCTACACCTTC

J gene: TRBJ2-3
clone size: -
V gene: TRBV4-1
D gene: -
CDR3 protein: CASSRRDTRKGQTFTDTQYF
CDR3 DNA: TGCGCCAGCTCCCGCCGGGACACCAGAAAGGGACAAACTTTCACAGATACGCAGTATTTT

J gene: TRBJ2-1
clone size: -
V gene: TRBV7-9
D gene: -
CDR3 protein: CASSLNNEQFF
CDR3 DNA: TGTGCCAGCAGCCTAAACAATGAGCAGTTCTTC

J gene: TRBJ1-1
clone size: -
V gene: TRBV5-8
D gene: -
CDR3 protein: CASIQGLTEAFF
CDR3 DNA: TGTGCCAGCATCCAGGGGTTAACTGAAGCTTTCTTT

J gene: TRBJ1-4
clone size: -
V gene: TRBV6-1
D gene: -
CDR3 protein: CASSVRGFDEKLFF
CDR3 DNA: TGTGCCAGCAGTGTACGGGGGTTTGATGAAAAACTGTTTTTT

J gene: TRBJ2-7
clone size: once
V gene: TRBV15
D gene: TRBD2
CDR3 protein: CATSLGQLDQRGEQYF
CDR3 DNA: TGTGCCACCAGCTTGGGGCAACTAGACCAGCGGGGCGAGCAGTACTTC

J gene: TRBJ2-5
clone size: -
V gene: TRBV5-1
D gene: TRBD2
CDR3 protein: CASSLETGLAGETQYF
CDR3 DNA: TGCGCCAGCAGCTTGGAAACGGGACTAGCGGGAGAGACCCAGTACTTC

J gene: TRBJ1-1
clone size: -
V gene: TRBV6-4
D gene: -
CDR3 protein: CASSPSTGSLMNTEAFF
CDR3 DNA: TGTGCCAGCAGTCCGTCAACGGGGAGCCTCATGAACACTGAAGCTTTCTTT

J gene: TRBJ2-3
clone size: -
V gene: TRBV7-3
D gene: TRBD2
CDR3 protein: CASSTHTGGVTDTQYF
CDR3 DNA: TGTGCCAGCAGCACACACACGGGAGGGGTCACAGATACGCAGTATTTT

J gene: TRBJ2-7
clone size: -
V gene: TRBV10-2
D gene: TRBD2
CDR3 protein: CASRTERGDYEQYF
CDR3 DNA: TGCGCCAGCAGAACGGAGCGGGGGGACTACGAGCAGTACTTC

J gene: TRBJ2-7
clone size: -
V gene: TRBV6-5
D gene: TRBD2
CDR3 protein: CASSSGLDPREQYF
CDR3 DNA: TGTGCCAGCAGTTCCGGACTAGACCCTCGGGAGCAGTACTTC

J gene: TRBJ1-1
clone size: -
V gene: TRBV13
D gene: -
CDR3 protein: CASSLGLKGTEAFF
CDR3 DNA: TGTGCCAGCAGCTTAGGGTTGAAGGGGACTGAAGCTTTCTTT

J gene: TRBJ2-2
clone size: -
V gene: TRBV7-9
D gene: -
CDR3 protein: CASSPDFPGELFF
CDR3 DNA: TGTGCCAGCAGCCCGGACTTCCCCGGGGAGCTGTTTTTT

J gene: TRBJ2-7
clone size: -
V gene: TRBV6-5
D gene: -
CDR3 protein: CASSYSRGGGLYEQYF
CDR3 DNA: TGTGCCAGCAGTTACTCCCGAGGGGGGGGGCTATACGAGCAGTACTTC

J gene: TRBJ2-7
clone size: -
V gene: TRBV11-2
D gene: TRBD1
CDR3 protein: CASSLGQGGYEQYF
CDR3 DNA: TGTGCCAGCAGCTTGGGACAGGGGGGTTACGAGCAGTACTTC

J gene: TRBJ2-2
clone size: -
V gene: TRBV6-1
D gene: -
CDR3 protein: CASGTRGTGELFF
CDR3 DNA: TGTGCCAGCGGCACTAGAGGGACCGGGGAGCTGTTTTTT

J gene: TRBJ2-1
clone size: -
V gene: TRBV29-1
D gene: -
CDR3 protein: CSVGSFEAYNEQFF
CDR3 DNA: TGCAGCGTTGGATCTTTCGAGGCCTACAATGAGCAGTTCTTC

J gene: TRBJ2-1
clone size: -
V gene: TRBV29-1
D gene: -
CDR3 protein: CSVDLSSYNEQFF
CDR3 DNA: TGCAGCGTCGATCTTAGCTCCTACAATGAGCAGTTCTTC

J gene: TRBJ2-3
clone size: -
V gene: TRBV15
D gene: TRBD2
CDR3 protein: CATSKSGLADTDTQYF
CDR3 DNA: TGTGCCACCAGCAAGTCAGGACTAGCGGACACAGATACGCAGTATTTT

J gene: TRBJ1-5
clone size: -
V gene: TRBV5-6
D gene: -
CDR3 protein: CASSHTQQDNQPQHF
CDR3 DNA: TGTGCCAGCAGCCATACCCAACAGGACAATCAGCCCCAGCATTTT

J gene: TRBJ2-5
clone size: once
V gene: TRBV5-4
D gene: TRBD2
CDR3 protein: CASSLGAGDQETQYF
CDR3 DNA: TGTGCCAGCAGCTTGGGAGCGGGGGACCAAGAGACCCAGTACTTC

J gene: TRBJ2-5
clone size: -
V gene: TRBV5-4
D gene: TRBD2
CDR3 protein: CASSKTLAGVRETQYF
CDR3 DNA: TGTGCCAGCAGCAAGACACTAGCGGGGGTGCGTGAGACCCAGTACTTC

J gene: TRBJ1-5
clone size: -
V gene: TRBV4-1
D gene: TRBD1
CDR3 protein: CASSQPWGGQGLRQPQHF
CDR3 DNA: TGCGCCAGCAGCCAACCCTGGGGGGGACAGGGGCTACGTCAGCCCCAGCATTTT

J gene: TRBJ2-1
clone size: -
V gene: TRBV5-6
D gene: TRBD2
CDR3 protein: CASSLAGGNNEQFF
CDR3 DNA: TGTGCCAGCAGTCTAGCGGGTGGGAACAATGAGCAGTTCTTC

J gene: TRBJ1-5
clone size: -
V gene: TRBV7-8
D gene: -
CDR3 protein: CASSPRGGGGGPQHF
CDR3 DNA: TGTGCCAGCAGCCCAAGGGGAGGGGGAGGCGGGCCCCAGCATTTT

J gene: TRBJ1-6
clone size: -
V gene: TRBV18
D gene: TRBD1
CDR3 protein: CASSPGTGNSPLHF
CDR3 DNA: TGTGCCAGCTCGCCGGGGACAGGGAATTCACCCCTCCACTTT

J gene: TRBJ1-1
clone size: -
V gene: TRBV6-1
D gene: -
CDR3 protein: CASPTPSNTEAFF
CDR3 DNA: TGTGCCAGTCCGACACCCTCGAACACTGAAGCTTTCTTT

J gene: TRBJ1-3
clone size: -
V gene: TRBV2
D gene: -
CDR3 protein: CASKIEPMKFSGNTIYF
CDR3 DNA: TGTGCCAGCAAGATCGAGCCCATGAAGTTCTCTGGAAACACCATATATTTT

J gene: TRBJ1-2
clone size: -
V gene: TRBV14
D gene: -
CDR3 protein: CASSQAIYGYTF
CDR3 DNA: TGTGCCAGCAGCCAAGCCATCTATGGCTACACCTTC

J gene: TRBJ2-7
clone size: -
V gene: TRBV5-4
D gene: -
CDR3 protein: CASSLGQRPLEQYF
CDR3 DNA: TGTGCCAGCAGCTTGGGACAGAGGCCGCTCGAGCAGTACTTC

J gene: TRBJ1-3
clone size: -
V gene: TRBV5-1
D gene: TRBD1
CDR3 protein: CASSLWASGTDSGNTIYF
CDR3 DNA: TGCGCCAGCAGCTTGTGGGCCTCAGGGACAGACTCTGGAAACACCATATATTTT

J gene: TRBJ1-5
clone size: -
V gene: TRBV30
D gene: -
CDR3 protein: CAWSNTRSNQPQHF
CDR3 DNA: TGTGCCTGGAGTAACACCCGAAGCAATCAGCCCCAGCATTTT

J gene: TRBJ1-4
clone size: -
V gene: TRBV18
D gene: TRBD1
CDR3 protein: CASSPRTGPNEKLFF
CDR3 DNA: TGTGCCAGCTCACCCCGGACAGGGCCGAATGAAAAACTGTTTTTT

J gene: TRBJ1-1
clone size: -
V gene: TRBV28
D gene: -
CDR3 protein: CASRTGHLITEAFF
CDR3 DNA: TGTGCCAGCAGGACGGGACACCTGATCACTGAAGCTTTCTTT

J gene: TRBJ1-6
clone size: -
V gene: TRBV7-9
D gene: -
CDR3 protein: CASSLGDRSNSPLHF
CDR3 DNA: TGTGCCAGCAGCCTTGGAGACAGGTCAAATTCACCCCTCCACTTT

J gene: TRBJ1-2
clone size: -
V gene: TRBV10-2
D gene: TRBD1
CDR3 protein: CASRRTGGRFGYTF
CDR3 DNA: TGCGCCAGCAGACGGACAGGGGGAAGGTTCGGCTACACCTTC

J gene: TRBJ1-4
clone size: -
V gene: TRBV19
D gene: TRBD1
CDR3 protein: CASEPGQGQFNEKLFF
CDR3 DNA: TGTGCCAGCGAACCGGGACAGGGACAATTTAATGAAAAACTGTTTTTT

J gene: TRBJ1-6
clone size: -
V gene: TRBV7-3
D gene: -
CDR3 protein: CASSLRGEGSPLHF
CDR3 DNA: TGTGCCAGCAGCTTACGGGGGGAAGGTTCACCCCTCCACTTT

J gene: TRBJ2-4
clone size: -
V gene: TRBV7-6
D gene: -
CDR3 protein: CASSPGGNIQYF
CDR3 DNA: TGTGCCAGCAGCCCCGGAGGAAACATTCAGTACTTC

J gene: TRBJ2-1
clone size: -
V gene: TRBV7-2
D gene: TRBD2
CDR3 protein: CASSPQVTSGGAGEQFF
CDR3 DNA: TGTGCCAGCAGCCCACAGGTGACTAGCGGGGGGGCTGGTGAGCAGTTCTTC

J gene: TRBJ2-7
clone size: -
V gene: TRBV10-3
D gene: -
CDR3 protein: CAISAGTGGAYEQYF
CDR3 DNA: TGTGCCATCAGTGCCGGGACTGGAGGGGCCTACGAGCAGTACTTC

J gene: TRBJ2-7
clone size: -
V gene: TRBV7-9
D gene: TRBD1
CDR3 protein: CASSHPRRQGSYEQYF
CDR3 DNA: TGTGCCAGCAGCCACCCCCGGCGACAGGGCTCCTACGAGCAGTACTTC

J gene: TRBJ1-1
clone size: -
V gene: TRBV18
D gene: -
CDR3 protein: CASSPRKDINTEAFF
CDR3 DNA: TGTGCCAGCTCACCACGGAAGGACATTAACACTGAAGCTTTCTTT

J gene: TRBJ1-1
clone size: once
V gene: TRBV13
D gene: -
CDR3 protein: CASSSRQFALNTEAFF
CDR3 DNA: TGTGCCAGCAGCTCACGACAGTTTGCCTTGAACACTGAAGCTTTCTTT